This entry is about one T cell receptor beta chain. The source of the sample is a study of PD-L1 blockade in urothelial cancer. The length of the CDR3 is 11 residues. The germline gives CDR1 DFQATT, CDR2 SNEGSKA (reference sequence). Trimming took 6 bases from V and 9 from J, leaving 15 bases between them. Profiled with immunoSEQ multiplex PCR; TCRdb holds only in-frame clones, not every one. The table has tens of thousands of clones, roughly 80% seen once. This sequence joins TRBV20-1 and TRBJ2-7, with D possibly being TRBD2 (6 bases). This clonotype was obtained from a man between 65 and 80 years old with urothelial cancer. Sequences were derived from PBMCs, sampled around atezolizumab (anti-PD-L1) treatment. The CDR3 loop reads CSADRDSRQYF. In DNA, the CDR3 is TGCAGTGCGGACCGGGACTCCCGGCAGTACTTC.